These 10 T cell receptor beta chains were all obtained from the same sample, sequenced in a study of Ad26.COV2.S vaccination and SARS-CoV-2 variants. The data were produced by immunoSEQ multiplex PCR, yet TCRdb's version contains in-frame clones alone and is incomplete. The sample includes approximately 480,000 clones, roughly 89% of them seen just once. Sample treatment: around 19 received Ad26.COV2.S at low or high dose, single or two shots; 5 received placebo; per-sample allocation not given. All samples were drawn on day 63, counting from the first vaccine or placebo injection. Specimen: peripheral blood, collected in a trial of Ad26.COV2.S vaccine versus placebo. These receptors were taken from a person between 18 and 59 years old who received the Ad26.COV2.S COVID-19 vaccine or a placebo.

This rearrangement joins TRBV28 to TRBJ2-1; D unclear. V was cut by 2 bases and J by 8 bases, with 1 base left in between. The CDR3 spans 10 residues. Germline V gene lookup returns CDR1 MDHEN and CDR2 SYDVKM. The CDR3 sequence is CASSLHEQFF. The CDR3, as DNA: TGTGCCAGCAGTTTACATGAGCAGTTCTTC.

As concerns this clone: A single base separates this from a much larger clone, so it may be a read error. Other DNA sequences within the sample encode an identical CDR3. This chain joins TRBV2 and TRBJ2-7; D is undetermined. The CDR3 spans 11 residues. Germline V CDR1 and CDR2: SNHLY, FYNNEI. V dropped 3 bases and J dropped 4 bases, with 4 bases sitting between them. The CDR3 region has the DNA TGTGCCAGCAGTGAGACTTACGAGCAGTACTTC. This codes for CASSETYEQYF.

This chain connects TRBV7-8 to TRBJ2-2, with 14 bases fitting TRBD2. Trimming cost V 4 bases and J 6 bases; bases outside gene matches: 4. CDR3 length equals 16 residues. Germline assignment: CDR1 SGHVS and CDR2 FQNEAQ. Here the CDR3 reads CASSSGLAGAAGELFF. The CDR3 DNA reads TGTGCCAGCAGCTCGGGACTAGCGGGAGCGGCCGGGGAGCTGTTTTTT.

In the case of this clone: Other DNA sequences within the sample encode an identical CDR3. The chain joins TRBV10-3 to TRBJ1-5, with TRBD1 matching 8 bases. Per germline, CDR1 ENHRY and CDR2 SYGVKD. Trimming removed 4 bases from V and 4 bases from J; junction bases left unmatched: 0. The CDR3 runs to 13 residues. The CDR3 bases are TGTGCCATCAGTGGGACAGGGAATCAGCCCCAGCATTTT. This translates into CAISGTGNQPQHF.

The chain couples TRBV11-2 to TRBJ1-1; maybe TRBD1 (5 bases). Per the germline V gene, CDR1 is SGHAT and CDR2 is FQNNGV. The V and J ends lost 0 bases and 2 bases respectively, with 7 bases between them. The length of the CDR3 is 14 residues. The CDR3 here is CASSLDGGNTEAFF. Written as DNA, the CDR3 is TGTGCCAGCAGCTTAGATGGGGGAAACACTGAAGCTTTCTTT.

CDR3 sequence reads: CASSQDWGGTSGTDTQYF. The CDR3 bases are TGCGCCAGCAGCCAAGATTGGGGAGGGACTAGCGGGACTGATACGCAGTATTTT. The chain joins TRBV4-3 to TRBJ2-3; 13 bases line up with TRBD2. J lost 6 bases, V lost 0 bases, and 9 bases had no gene match. Germline V gene sequence: CDR1 LGHNA, CDR2 YSLEER. The CDR3 has 18 residues.

This clone appeared a single time. The chain recombines TRBV2 with TRBJ2-7, with 7 bases aligning to TRBD1. Trimming removed 6 bases from V and 0 bases from J; junction bases left unmatched: 5. The length of the CDR3 is 14 residues. CDR1 is SNHLY, CDR2 FYNNEI, per germline. The CDR3 is CASRQGVDSYEQYF. In nucleotides, the CDR3 is TGTGCCAGCAGGCAGGGGGTGGACTCCTACGAGCAGTACTTC.

The J gene is TRBJ1-2, the V gene TRBV11-2; 8 bases fit TRBD1. The J segment lost 8 bases and the V segment lost 5 bases, leaving 16 bases of the junction unmatched. Germline CDR1 SGHAT, CDR2 FQNNGV. The CDR3 extends over 16 amino acids. For the CDR3, the DNA is TGTGCCAGCAGCCCGACCCATTCGACAGGGGCTGGGGGCTACACCTTC. Translating gives CASSPTHSTGAGGYTF.

The chain uses TRBV28 and TRBJ1-5, with 9 bases fitting TRBD1. This CDR3 contains 15 residues. V lost 3 bases and J lost 5; bases outside the gene matches: 5. The germline V gene encodes CDR1 MDHEN and CDR2 SYDVKM. CDR3 residues: CASSFDRGNDQPQHF. In DNA form, the CDR3 reads TGTGCCAGCAGTTTCGACAGGGGGAACGATCAGCCCCAGCATTTT.

The genes are TRBV6-6 and TRBJ2-7; D may be TRBD1 (6 bases). CDR1 and CDR2 (germline): MNHNY, SVGAGI (reference sequence). V was cut by 6 bases and J by 4 bases, with 16 bases left in between. This CDR3 spans 14 amino acids. CDR3 region: CASRQTQGTYEQYF. Here the CDR3 DNA reads TGTGCCAGCAGGCAAACACAGGGTACGTACGAGCAGTACTTC.